Presented here are 23 T cell receptor beta chains from one specimen sequenced in a study of Ad26.COV2.S vaccination and SARS-CoV-2 variants. Generated by immunoSEQ multiplex PCR, the TCRdb table keeps only in-frame clones and is missing some. Altogether about 350,000 clones are present, around 89% being singletons, with the ten largest covering 5.5% to 7%. The sample's treatment: 15 to 20 received Ad26.COV2.S at low or high dose, single or two shots; 5 received placebo; per-sample allocation not given. Collection of samples fell on day 63 after the first vaccine or placebo injection. The sequencing used peripheral blood, collected in a trial of Ad26.COV2.S vaccine versus placebo. These receptors were taken from a person aged 18-60 years who received the Ad26.COV2.S COVID-19 vaccine or a placebo.

V is TRBV10-1 and J is TRBJ2-3; a possible D gene is TRBD2 (6 bases). The CDR3 covers 16 residues. Germline V CDR1 and CDR2: WNHNN, SYGVQD (reference sequence). Trimming shortened V by 3 bases and J by 0 bases, and 13 bases separated the two germline ends. As DNA, the CDR3 is TGCGCCAGCAGTGACCCTGGGAGCGGGAGCACAGATACGCAGTATTTT. This sequence encodes CASSDPGSGSTDTQYF.

The genes are TRBV7-2 and TRBJ1-2, with D perhaps matching TRBD1 (6 bases). CDR1 and CDR2 from the germline V gene are SGHTA and FQGNSA. Trimming removed 5 bases at V and 5 bases at J, with 18 bases between. There are 15 residues in the CDR3. In nucleotides, the CDR3 is TGTGCCAGCAGCACCGCAGGGGAAGGTAGATATGGCTACACCTTC. Translated: CASSTAGEGRYGYTF.

The CDR3 DNA follows: TGTGCCAGCAGTGAGGTCTCGATTATTAGCAATCAGCCCCAGCATTTT. Translating it yields CASSEVSIISNQPQHF. The rearrangement joins TRBV2 to TRBJ1-5; no clear D. The germline V gene has CDR1 SNHLY and CDR2 FYNNEI. The V and J ends lost 3 bases and 0 bases respectively, with 12 bases between them. The CDR3 is made up of 16 amino acids. The full variable domain, rest sourced from reference TRBV2 and TRBJ1-5, is EPEVTQTPSHQVTQMGQEVILRCVPISNHLYFYWYRQILGQKVEFLVSFYNNEISEKSEIFDDQFSVERPDGSNFTLKIRSTKLEDSAMYFCASSEVSIISNQPQHFGDGTRLSIL.

The chain employs TRBV19 and TRBJ2-7; TRBD2 matches 11 bases. The V and J ends lost 2 bases and 3 bases, in that order; junction bases with no gene match: 3. The CDR3 covers 15 residues. Germline assignment: CDR1 LNHDA and CDR2 SQIVND (reference sequence). The CDR3 loop is CASSILTSGSYEQYF. The CDR3 bases are TGTGCCAGTAGTATACTAACTAGCGGGAGCTACGAGCAGTACTTC.

The chain has TRBV7-8 and TRBJ1-5; D remains unclear. Germline assignment: CDR1 SGHVS and CDR2 FQNEAQ. The CDR3 covers 16 residues. V lost 5 bases to trimming and J lost 0 bases, with 14 bases between them. The chain's CDR3 is CASSRGEQYSNQPQHF. The CDR3 DNA reads TGTGCCAGCAGCCGTGGGGAACAGTATAGCAATCAGCCCCAGCATTTT.

This CDR3 reads CASSSFRGTSTDTQYF. CDR3 DNA sequence: TGCGCCAGCAGCTCCTTCCGAGGTACTAGCACAGATACGCAGTATTTT. This sequence joins TRBV5-1 and TRBJ2-3, with unresolved D. CDR1 and CDR2 from the germline V gene are SGHRS and YFSETQ. The CDR3 extends over 16 amino acids. The ends were cut back, 3 bases at V and 0 bases at J, with 14 bases in the middle.

The count of this clone is one. V is TRBV12-3 or TRBV12-4 and J is TRBJ1-2, with TRBD1 identical over 7 bases. The CDR3 is 12 residues long. The junction had 6 bases not matched to a gene; V was cut back by 8 bases and J by 6 bases. CDR3: CASDREGHGYTF. CDR3 sequence (DNA): TGTGCCAGCGACAGGGAAGGTCATGGCTACACCTTC.

The chain couples TRBV5-6 to TRBJ2-7; tentatively, D is TRBD1 or TRBD2 (5 bases each). The V gene lost 6 bases and the J gene lost 2 bases, with 15 bases spanning the gap. The germline V gene has CDR1 SGHDT and CDR2 YYEEEE. The CDR3 runs to 14 residues. The CDR3 is CASTPRGLPYEQYF. The CDR3 DNA reads TGTGCCAGCACCCCGAGGGGCTTGCCCTACGAGCAGTACTTC. The full variable domain, its missing parts supplied by reference TRBV5-6 and TRBJ2-7, is DAGVTQSPTHLIKTRGQQVTLRCSPKSGHDTVSWYQQALGQGPQFIFQYYEEEERQRGNFPDRFSGHQFPNYSSELNVNALLLGDSALYLCASTPRGLPYEQYFGPGTRLTVT.

The chain recombines TRBV7-3 with TRBJ2-2; 8 positions agree with TRBD1. The CDR3 has 18 amino acids. With 2 bases clipped from V and 0 bases from J, the junction kept 8 bases outside the gene matches. Germline CDR1 and CDR2: SGHTA and FQGTGA. Written as DNA, the CDR3 is TGTGCCAGCAGCTTATTGGCGCCGGGACAGGCGAACACCGGGGAGCTGTTTTTT. Amino acid sequence: CASSLLAPGQANTGELFF.

The chain carries TRBV29-1 and TRBJ2-7; 9 bases are shared with TRBD2. CDR3 length: 14 residues. With V trimmed by 2 bases and J by 1 base, 3 bases remained unmatched. Germline-derived CDR1 and CDR2 are SQVTM and ANQGSEA. The CDR3 reads CSVELAGNSYEQYF. CDR3 DNA sequence: TGCAGCGTTGAACTAGCGGGGAATTCCTACGAGCAGTACTTC.

This rearrangement joins TRBV2 to TRBJ2-3, with 11 bases aligning to TRBD2. The CDR3 is 17 amino acids. V gave up 4 bases and J gave up 0 bases; unmatched junction bases: 6. The germline V gene has CDR1 SNHLY and CDR2 FYNNEI. This CDR3 reads CASSVASGRPSTDTQYF. The CDR3 DNA sequence: TGTGCCAGCAGTGTGGCTAGCGGGAGGCCCAGCACAGATACGCAGTATTTT.

The chain couples TRBV7-8 to TRBJ2-7; D may match TRBD1 or TRBD2 (5 bases each). Germline V CDR1 and CDR2: SGHVS, FQNEAQ. CDR3 length: 13 residues. Trimming removed 3 bases from V and 3 bases from J, with 9 bases in between. DNA of the CDR3: TGTGCCAGCAGCTTTCCGGGACGCTACGAGCAGTACTTC. Translating it yields CASSFPGRYEQYF.

The chain joins TRBV30 to TRBJ2-2; 9 bases agree with TRBD1. Trimming at V came to 7 bases and at J to 0 bases, leaving 3 bases not matched to a gene. The CDR3 loop spans 14 amino acids. The germline CDR1 and CDR2 sequences are GTSNPN and SVGIG (reference sequence). CDR3 protein: CASRTGANTGELFF. CDR3 DNA: TGTGCCTCCAGGACAGGGGCGAACACCGGGGAGCTGTTTTTT. The full variable domain, with the rest looked up from reference TRBV30 and TRBJ2-2, is SQTIHQWPATLVQPVGSPLSLECTVEGTSNPNLYWYRQAAGRGLQLLFYSVGIGQISSEVPQNLSASRPQDRQFILSSKKLLLSDSGFYLCASRTGANTGELFFGEGSRLTVL.

The J gene is TRBJ2-1, the V gene TRBV2; the match to TRBD2 covers 15 bases. V lost 5 bases and J lost 15; bases outside the gene matches: 11. The CDR3 consists of 15 residues. CDR1 and CDR2 (germline): SNHLY, FYNNEI. This CDR3 reads CASSPGLAGGHNGFF. The CDR3 bases are TGTGCCAGCAGTCCAGGACTAGCGGGAGGGCACAATGGGTTCTTC.

This clone was detected only once. The chain joins TRBV3-1 (or the pseudogene TRBV3-2) to TRBJ2-3, with 9 bases lining up with TRBD2. Germline CDR1 and CDR2: LGHDT and YNNKEL (reference sequence). The CDR3 extends over 17 amino acids. Unmatched junction bases numbered 9, after V lost 4 bases and J lost 1 base. The CDR3 DNA sequence: TGTGCCAGCAGCCCCTTTTTAGCGGGGGATGGCACAGATACGCAGTATTTT. Encoded protein: CASSPFLAGDGTDTQYF.

This chain uses TRBV2 with TRBJ2-2; D uncertain. Germline lookup yields CDR1 SNHLY and CDR2 FYNNEI. The CDR3 loop spans 14 amino acids. V was shortened by 6 bases and J by 1 base, with 9 bases between the two germline ends. This chain's CDR3 is CASRSIGNTGELFF. CDR3 bases: TGTGCCAGCAGATCAATAGGGAACACCGGGGAGCTGTTTTTT.

The V gene is TRBV29-1, the J gene TRBJ2-7; 10 positions match TRBD1. The CDR3 totals 15 residues. CDR1 is SQVTM and CDR2 is ANQGSEA in the germline V gene. The V gene end was trimmed by 6 bases and the J gene end by 3 bases; junction bases not matched to a gene: 11. In DNA, the CDR3 is TGCAGCGTAGCGATCGGACAGGGGGGAAGCTACGAGCAGTACTTC. Translation gives CSVAIGQGGSYEQYF.

This chain joins TRBV4-2 and TRBJ1-1; possible D gene TRBD1, 5 bases. V shed 0 bases and J shed 12 bases, with 14 bases lying between them. The CDR3 extends over 13 amino acids. CDR1 LGHNA and CDR2 YNFKEQ come from the germline V gene. The CDR3 DNA follows: TGTGCCAGCAGCCAAGATCGGGGGGGTCTGTCTTTCTTT. As protein: CASSQDRGGLSFF.

This rearrangement joins TRBV6-2 or TRBV6-3 to TRBJ2-7; maybe TRBD2 (5 bases). Trimming stripped 6 bases from V and 0 bases from J, with 21 bases between. This CDR3 comprises 17 residues. Looked up from germline, CDR1 is MNHEY and CDR2 is SVGEGT. The CDR3 spells CASSNPRVGSPSYEQYF. CDR3 nucleotides: TGTGCCAGCAGCAATCCAAGGGTTGGGAGTCCCTCCTACGAGCAGTACTTC.

The V and J genes are TRBV27 and TRBJ1-1; 7 nucleotides match TRBD1. V was pared by 6 bases and J by 0 bases, with 13 bases of the junction left unmatched. This CDR3 is built from 17 residues. Germline values: CDR1 MNHEY, CDR2 SMNVEV (reference sequence). The CDR3 coding sequence is TGTGCCAGCAGATCGGCCAGGGGGGCGTCCGTGAACACTGAAGCTTTCTTT. This codes for CASRSARGASVNTEAFF.

The rearrangement links TRBV30 to TRBJ1-5; no reliable D call. CDR3 length: 14 amino acids. CDR1 is GTSNPN and CDR2 is SVGIG in the germline V gene (reference sequence). The germline V and J ends were trimmed by 1 base and 3 bases, with 10 bases remaining between them. The CDR3 coding sequence is TGTGCCTGGAGTGCCCCCCGTCTCAATCAGCCCCAGCATTTT. This translates into CAWSAPRLNQPQHF.

V gene TRBV5-4 combines with J gene TRBJ2-7; TRBD2 agrees at 14 bases. The CDR3 sequence is 16 residues long. Unmatched junction bases numbered 1, after V lost 0 bases and J lost 2 bases. CDR1 and CDR2 from the germline V gene are SGHNT and YYREEE (reference sequence). CDR3 nucleotide sequence: TGTGCCAGCAGCTTGGGACTAGCGGGGGGGACCTACGAGCAGTACTTC. It translates to CASSLGLAGGTYEQYF.

This chain connects TRBV5-4 to TRBJ2-1, with D unclear. The CDR3 loop spans 15 amino acids. V was pared by 4 bases and J by 0 bases, with 11 bases between. The germline gives CDR1 SGHNT, CDR2 YYREEE (reference sequence). This CDR3 reads CASSLPGLSYNEQFF. In nucleotides, the CDR3 is TGTGCCAGCAGCCTACCGGGCCTCTCCTACAATGAGCAGTTCTTC.